This T cell receptor beta chain was found in a study of blood T cells in healthy people across ages (dated by TCRdb to 2013 to 2016). General notes on the study: In model experiments, template switching captured roughly one uniquely barcoded TCR beta cDNA molecule for every two T cells. To avoid experimental bias, donors of different ages were distributed randomly across sequencing lanes. Using the same blood draw, the study looked at two additional independent replicas of 1 million unique cDNA reads for two donors, one aged 18 to 30 and the other aged 80 or older. Donors were grouped into four age groups: young (average about 15 years), middle-aged (39), aged (62) and long-lived (less than 85). To track age-related changes in TCR beta repertoire diversity, the study relied on deep sequencing normalized with unique cDNA molecular identifiers.

Systemically healthy Caucasian individuals from Russia, 35 to 50 in total and aged about 6 to 95 years, were included as donors. About 10 milliliters of peripheral blood were collected from each donor into EDTA-treated Vacutainer tubes. Ficoll-Paque density-gradient centrifugation was used to isolate PBMCs, with at least 6.5 million per sample. Trizol reagent was used to extract total RNA from the PBMCs, yielding at least 6 micrograms per sample. For every donor, an aliquot of PBMCs went through flow cytometry to measure the percentages of naive CD45RAhigh/CD27high T cells. In regard to this clonotype: The antigen this receptor binds is unknown. The junction and the germline gene differ at one end; a read error may be behind it.

The full study reports these points: As age increased, observed TCR beta diversity per million T cells dropped in a roughly linear way, and a significant reduction was already evident by age 40. Estimates of total diversity from one million sequenced T cells were regarded as lower bounds and underestimates. There was a strong correlation between observed TCR beta diversity and the percentage of naive T cells measured by flow cytometry. Compared with the aged group, the long-lived group had more naive CD4+ T cells, fewer expanded clones and increased TCR diversity, a pattern suggesting age selection. Bulk unsorted PBMC profiling prevented conclusive comparison of naive and antigen-experienced compartments. Because the CMV infection status of the donors was unknown, age-related changes in expanded clonotypes may potentially have been confounded.

Libraries came from 5' RACE. This sample was sequenced with an Illumina HiSeq 2500. A second PCR of about 7 to 12 cycles was run with a J-beta primer mix and a sample-barcoded 5' primer. A unique molecular identifier was introduced onto each TCR beta cDNA molecule by a template-switch 5' adaptor carrying 12 random nucleotides. At least 3 million CDR3-containing paired-end reads were obtained from each sample. The Mint cDNA synthesis kit, primed by a TRBC-specific oligonucleotide, was used to synthesize first-strand cDNA from all RNA. All cDNA was treated with uracil-DNA glycosylase and then went through a first 18-cycle PCR with the universal primers M1SS and BC2_uni_R. For the original study's pipeline: Each sample was normalized by randomly selecting 1 million high-quality reads, each carrying a distinct molecular identifier. Reads with shared molecular identifiers were discarded instead of being binned into consensus sequences. CDR3 identification, clonotype clustering and error correction used MiTCR with a Q25 quality threshold and the strictest error-elimination algorithm. A nonparametric unseen species model with Euler transformation was used to estimate a lower bound on total TCR beta diversity. TCRdb applied fastp at Q25 and MiXCR to the public reads, then kept only in-frame beta chains. Merged by CDR3 protein, the rows form single entries marked with the most common genes and DNA. TCRdb's processing, not the study's, gives the V and J calls here. The sample yields about 290,000 distinct CDR3 sequences; roughly 26% were counted once. Clones ranked in the top ten supply around 30% of the sample.

CDR1 and CDR2 are read off the germline V gene (reference sequence) as SEHNR and FQNEAQ. The CDR3, from cysteine to phenylalanine, totals 15 residues. The DNA shown is the 45-base CDR3, in frame from base 1. The receptor was derived from a woman between 65 and 79 years old in good health. The chain is made from TRBV7-9 and TRBJ2-1; TRBD1 is a weak D gene call, 5 bases matching. Sequencing was performed on blood. Here is the DNA: TGTGCCAGCAGCCCAACAAGGCCAGGGCGGAATGGGCAGTTCTTC. The translation is CASSPTRPGRNGQFF.